One and the same sample provided the 32 T cell receptor beta chains below, sequenced in a study of follicular helper T cells after annual influenza vaccination. Measured with immunoSEQ multiplex PCR; TCRdb has only the in-frame clones, and not every one. Of about 11,000 clones listed, about 84% are singletons. The source material was CXCR5- memory CD4+ T cells sorted from blood, sampled 6 weeks after influenza vaccination. Receptors originate from an adult who received the influenza vaccine.

This chain uses TRBV7-2 with TRBJ1-2; 7 positions match TRBD1. The junction had 11 bases not matched to a gene; V was cut back by 3 bases and J by 4 bases. The CDR3 length is 16 residues. In germline, CDR1 is SGHTA, CDR2 FQGNSA. CDR3 residues: CASSFRTGGDLYGYTF. The CDR3 coding sequence is TGTGCCAGCAGCTTCCGGACAGGCGGGGACCTCTATGGCTACACCTTC.

This chain uses TRBV4-1 with TRBJ2-3; TRBD2 matches 9 bases. CDR1 is MGHRA and CDR2 is YSYEKL in the germline V gene. The CDR3 is 17 amino acids. The V and J ends lost 1 base and 0 bases, in that order; junction bases with no gene match: 5. The CDR3 coding sequence is TGCGCCAGCAGCCAAGGAGGACTAGCGATTAGCACAGATACGCAGTATTTT. This gives the protein CASSQGGLAISTDTQYF.

This chain connects TRBV28 to TRBJ2-7; 7 bases are shared with TRBD1. Trimming cost V 4 bases and J 7 bases; bases outside gene matches: 16. The germline gives CDR1 MDHEN, CDR2 SYDVKM. This CDR3 has 16 amino acids. Here the CDR3 reads CASSSARLRGHGEQYF. DNA for the CDR3: TGTGCCAGCAGTTCCGCCCGCCTTAGGGGGCATGGGGAGCAGTACTTC.

This clone was recorded only once. Other DNA sequences in this specimen translate into the identical CDR3. The rearrangement joins TRBV7-2 to TRBJ2-5; D remains ambiguous. This CDR3 is built from 15 residues. CDR1 and CDR2 (germline): SGHTA, FQGNSA. With 2 bases removed from V and 5 bases from J, the gap between germline ends came to 15 bases. The CDR3 spells CASSLQRVGGETQYF. CDR3 nucleotides: TGTGCCAGCAGCTTACAAAGGGTGGGTGGGGAGACCCAGTACTTC.

The chain joins TRBV5-4 to TRBJ2-5; 8 nucleotides agree with TRBD1. This CDR3 spans 14 amino acids. Germline V lookup: CDR1 SGHNT, CDR2 YYREEE (reference sequence). J lost 3 bases, V lost 2 bases, and 3 bases had no gene match. The CDR3 loop reads CASSFGQGKETQYF. In DNA form, the CDR3 reads TGTGCCAGCAGCTTTGGACAGGGAAAAGAGACCCAGTACTTC.

The chain uses TRBV7-3 and TRBJ2-3, with D possibly TRBD2 on 6 matching bases. The V end lost 5 bases, the J end lost 2 bases, and 11 bases lay between the germline ends. This CDR3 region has 14 residues. Germline V lookup: CDR1 SGHTA, CDR2 FQGTGA. The CDR3 sequence: CASSQGGVTDTQYF. CDR3 nucleotides: TGTGCCAGCAGCCAAGGCGGGGTCACAGATACGCAGTATTTT.

J is TRBJ1-2 and V is TRBV4-2; TRBD1 might be the D (5 bases). The CDR3 sequence is 14 residues long. Germline CDR1 reads LGHNA; CDR2 reads YNFKEQ. Trimming shortened V by 0 bases and J by 7 bases, and 12 bases separated the two germline ends. Here the CDR3 DNA reads TGTGCCAGCAGCCAAGATGAAGAAGGGGCTGGCTACACCTTC. Its protein is CASSQDEEGAGYTF.

The V and J genes are TRBV6-5 and TRBJ1-3; 7 bases fit TRBD1. V shed 4 bases, J shed 0 bases, and the junction held 0 bases outside the gene matches. The CDR3 runs to 14 residues. The V gene's germline CDR1 is MNHEY and CDR2 SVGAGI. The CDR3 sequence is CASSWDSSGNTIYF. CDR3 nucleotides: TGTGCCAGCAGTTGGGACAGCTCTGGAAACACCATATATTTT.

This clone was detected a few times. The V and J genes are TRBV19 and TRBJ2-5; D gene uncertain. Trimming left V 2 bases short and J 1 base short, with 5 bases between. CDR3 size: 13 residues. Looked up from germline, CDR1 is LNHDA and CDR2 is SQIVND (reference sequence). The CDR3 reads CASSISSQETQYF. In DNA, the CDR3 is TGTGCCAGTAGTATATCGAGCCAAGAGACCCAGTACTTC.

The chain uses TRBV5-1 and TRBJ2-6; 7 bases line up with TRBD1. Per germline, CDR1 SGHRS and CDR2 YFSETQ. The CDR3 is 17 amino acids. V lost 4 bases, J lost 0 bases, and 7 bases stayed unmatched. CDR3 sequence reads: CASSPGQAYSGANVLTF. CDR3 sequence (DNA): TGCGCCAGCAGCCCCGGACAGGCATACTCTGGGGCCAACGTCCTGACTTTC.

This clone occurred a few times. The chain recombines TRBV28 with TRBJ1-5, with TRBD1 as a possible D gene (6 bases). The ends were cut back, 4 bases at V and 4 bases at J, with 14 bases in the middle. This CDR3 has 15 amino acids. Germline V lookup: CDR1 MDHEN, CDR2 SYDVKM. In DNA, the CDR3 is TGTGCCAGCAGTTCCGCAGGGGAGGGGAATCAGCCCCAGCATTTT. It encodes CASSSAGEGNQPQHF.

The J gene is TRBJ2-7, the V gene TRBV11-2; D perhaps matches TRBD1 (6 bases). V was trimmed by 4 bases and J by 3 bases, leaving 19 bases between them. This CDR3 is built from 16 residues. Looked up from germline, CDR1 is SGHAT and CDR2 is FQNNGV. CDR3 nucleotide sequence: TGTGCCAGCAGCTCGAGAACAGGGTTACTATACTACGAGCAGTACTTC. Its protein is CASSSRTGLLYYEQYF.

The chain uses TRBV10-3 and TRBJ1-1, with 8 nucleotides matching TRBD1. CDR1 and CDR2 (germline): ENHRY, SYGVKD. This CDR3 comprises 14 residues. With V trimmed by 6 bases and J by 2 bases, 5 bases remained unmatched. In nucleotides, the CDR3 is TGTGCCATCAGCAAGACAGGGGAAAACACTGAAGCTTTCTTT. Translation gives CAISKTGENTEAFF.

V usage is TRBV6-1 and J usage is TRBJ1-2; D is unclear. Germline V lookup: CDR1 MNHNS, CDR2 SASEGT. The CDR3 is 12 residues long. Trimming stripped 6 bases from V and 8 bases from J, with 13 bases between. The CDR3 sequence: CASSPTGGGYTF. The DNA of the CDR3 is TGTGCCAGCAGCCCGACGGGAGGGGGCTACACCTTC.

The chain has TRBV5-1 and TRBJ1-1; D is undetermined. The CDR3 sequence is 13 residues long. The germline V and J ends were trimmed by 4 bases and 5 bases, with 12 bases remaining between them. The germline V gene encodes CDR1 SGHRS and CDR2 YFSETQ. CDR3 sequence: CASSLGGRTEAFF. The CDR3 nucleotides are TGCGCCAGCAGCCTCGGTGGTCGGACTGAAGCTTTCTTT.

The chain recombines TRBV4-2 with TRBJ1-4, with 9 bases that match TRBD1. This CDR3 is built from 14 residues. The germline V gene has CDR1 LGHNA and CDR2 YNFKEQ. The junction had 1 base not matched to a gene; V was cut back by 1 base and J by 7 bases. DNA for the CDR3: TGTGCCAGCAGCCAAGTGACAGGGGGTGAAAAACTGTTTTTT. Its translation: CASSQVTGGEKLFF.

V gene TRBV30 combines with J gene TRBJ2-5; D is perhaps TRBD2 (7 bases). Germline CDR1 GTSNPN, CDR2 SVGIG (reference sequence). The CDR3 sequence is 14 residues long. V was cut by 2 bases and J by 5 bases, with 15 bases left in between. CDR3 in amino acids: CAWSRGGFGETQYF. As DNA, the CDR3 is TGTGCCTGGAGTCGCGGGGGCTTCGGGGAGACCCAGTACTTC.

This clone is a singleton in its sample. The CDR3 nucleotides are TGTGCCAGCAGCCTGGGACAGGCCGGGAATGAGCAGTTCTTC. It specifies CASSLGQAGNEQFF. V and J are TRBV14 and TRBJ2-1; 8 bases map to TRBD1. CDR3 length: 14 residues. The germline gives CDR1 SGHDN, CDR2 FVKESK. Germline trimming cut 4 bases from V and 7 bases from J; bases unmatched to any gene: 6. Drawing the rest from reference TRBV14 and TRBJ2-1, the complete variable domain is EAGVTQFPSHSVIEKGQTVTLRCDPISGHDNLYWYRRVMGKEIKFLLHFVKESKQDESGMPNNRFLAERTGGTYSTLKVQPAELEDSGVYFCASSLGQAGNEQFFGPGTRLTVL.

The rearrangement joins TRBV5-8 to TRBJ1-2; 8 bases fit TRBD1. This CDR3 contains 16 residues. The ends lost 0 bases at V and 4 bases at J; junction bases unmatched: 8. CDR1 and CDR2 from the germline V gene are SGHTS and YDEGEE. The CDR3 is CASSLAAGGAVYGYTF. DNA of the CDR3: TGTGCCAGCAGCTTGGCCGCAGGGGGCGCGGTCTATGGCTACACCTTC.

The chain uses TRBV11-2 and TRBJ1-2; D is unresolved. Between the trimmed V and J ends, which lost 5 bases and 4 bases, there was a span of 17 bases. Looked up from germline, CDR1 is SGHAT and CDR2 is FQNNGV. The CDR3 length is 15 residues. The CDR3 region is CASSPSDGQFYGYTF. CDR3 nucleotide sequence: TGTGCCAGCAGCCCCTCGGACGGTCAATTCTATGGCTACACCTTC.

The chain employs TRBV11-1 and TRBJ2-3; 12 nucleotides line up with TRBD2. After removal of 1 base from V and 4 bases from J, the junction contained 6 bases not matched to a gene. Germline V gene sequence: CDR1 SGHAT, CDR2 FQDESV (reference sequence). The CDR3 spans 17 residues. The CDR3 region has the DNA TGTGCCAGCAGCTTAGACCCTGGACTAGCGGGGCCAGATACGCAGTATTTT. Translated, it gives CASSLDPGLAGPDTQYF.

This chain joins TRBV5-1 and TRBJ2-7; no clear D. Germline CDR1 and CDR2: SGHRS and YFSETQ. The CDR3 totals 12 residues. Trimming removed 6 bases at V and 1 base at J, with 8 bases between. DNA for the CDR3: TGCGCCAGCACGGACGCTTCCTACGAGCAGTACTTC. Translating gives CASTDASYEQYF.

The J gene is TRBJ2-1, the V gene TRBV7-8; tentatively, D is TRBD1 or TRBD2 (5 bases each). Per the germline V gene, CDR1 is SGHVS and CDR2 is FQNEAQ. With 1 base removed from V and 2 bases from J, the gap between germline ends came to 12 bases. The CDR3 sequence is 16 residues long. CDR3 sequence: CASSLGGRVTYNEQFF. In DNA form, the CDR3 reads TGTGCCAGCAGCTTAGGGGGACGGGTGACCTACAATGAGCAGTTCTTC.

The rearrangement links TRBV5-4 to TRBJ2-7, with 10 positions matching TRBD1. This CDR3 comprises 15 residues. J was trimmed by 2 bases and V by 4 bases; bases with no gene match: 6. Germline assignment: CDR1 SGHNT and CDR2 YYREEE (reference sequence). The CDR3 bases are TGTGCCAGCAGCCTGGGACAGGGGAACACCTACGAGCAGTACTTC. It is translated as CASSLGQGNTYEQYF.

Details on this clone: Other DNA variants within this sample encode the same CDR3. J is TRBJ2-1 and V is TRBV19; a possible D gene is TRBD2 (6 bases). V lost 9 bases to trimming and J lost 2 bases, with 11 bases between them. The CDR3 runs to 13 residues. CDR1 LNHDA and CDR2 SQIVND come from the germline V gene (reference sequence). The DNA for the CDR3 is TGTGCCAGCCGGGAGTCCGCCTACAATGAGCAGTTCTTC. Its translation: CASRESAYNEQFF.

The chain recombines TRBV2 with TRBJ1-2; 8 nucleotides align to TRBD1. This CDR3 region has 16 residues. CDR1 is SNHLY, CDR2 FYNNEI, per germline. V was pared by 2 bases and J by 3 bases, with 8 bases of the junction left unmatched. Written as DNA, the CDR3 is TGTGCCAGCAGTGAACCGAACCCGGACAGGGACTATGGCTACACCTTC. Encoded protein: CASSEPNPDRDYGYTF. The full variable domain, completed using reference TRBV2 and TRBJ1-2, is EPEVTQTPSHQVTQMGQEVILRCVPISNHLYFYWYRQILGQKVEFLVSFYNNEISEKSEIFDDQFSVERPDGSNFTLKIRSTKLEDSAMYFCASSEPNPDRDYGYTFGSGTRLTVV.

The chain employs TRBV7-8 and TRBJ2-5; the D gene is possibly TRBD2 (5 bases). Germline CDR1 SGHVS, CDR2 FQNEAQ. V was pared by 3 bases and J by 3 bases, with 14 bases between. The CDR3 is 15 amino acids. The CDR3 region has the DNA TGTGCCAGCAGCTTCTCCCCCAGCGGAAAAGAGACCCAGTACTTC. Residues: CASSFSPSGKETQYF. Full variable domain (outside the CDR3, taken from reference TRBV7-8 and TRBJ2-5): GAGVSQSPRYKVAKRGQDVALRCDPISGHVSLFWYQQALGQGPEFLTYFQNEAQLDKSGLPSDRFFAERPEGSVSTLKIQRTQQEDSAVYLCASSFSPSGKETQYFGPGTRLLVL.

The V gene is TRBV4-3, the J gene TRBJ2-1, with 7 positions matching TRBD2. CDR1 is LGHNA, CDR2 YSLEER, per germline. Losses at the gene ends were 0 bases for V and 9 bases for J; bases not matched to a gene: 8. CDR3 size: 15 residues. CDR3 coding DNA: TGCGCCAGCAGCCAAGAGGGGGGACTAACGAGTGAGCAGTTCTTC. This encodes CASSQEGGLTSEQFF.

CDR3 nucleotide sequence: TGTGCCAGCAGCGGACAGGGTGGGGAAGGCTACACCTTC. Its protein is CASSGQGGEGYTF. The chain uses TRBV6-1 and TRBJ1-2, with TRBD1 matching over 8 bases. After removal of 6 bases from V and 8 bases from J, the junction contained 8 bases not matched to a gene. Germline V gene sequence: CDR1 MNHNS, CDR2 SASEGT. The CDR3 runs to 13 residues.

The chain links TRBV15 to TRBJ2-7; 8 bases line up with TRBD1. The V gene's germline CDR1 is LNHNV and CDR2 YYDKDF (reference sequence). CDR3 size: 15 residues. The V segment lost 1 base and the J segment 6 bases; nucleotides outside the gene matches: 8. The CDR3 region is CATSRVATGDSEQYF. The DNA for the CDR3 is TGTGCCACCAGCAGAGTTGCGACAGGGGACAGCGAGCAGTACTTC.

V is TRBV21-1 and J is TRBJ2-5. TRBV21-1 is a pseudogene segment. The CDR3 loop spans 12 amino acids. Written as DNA, the CDR3 is TGTGCCAGCGACAGGAGGGAAGAGACCCAGTACTTC. Translation gives CASDRREETQYF.

This chain links TRBV30 with TRBJ2-2; D is undetermined. This CDR3 region has 12 residues. Trimming cost V 5 bases and J 6 bases, with 10 bases left between them. Germline assignment: CDR1 GTSNPN and CDR2 SVGIG (reference sequence). The CDR3 nucleotides are TGTGCCTGGGGAGTGCTCGCCGGGGAGCTGTTTTTT. Its protein is CAWGVLAGELFF.